A single sample gave rise to the 27 T cell receptor beta chains below, sequenced in a study of T cell repertoires in cytomegalovirus infection. TCRdb processed the reads anew with MiXCR; each CDR3 protein has one entry. The data contain over 450,000 distinct CDR3 sequences, 10% to 12% of them seen just once; the ten biggest clones take up roughly 10%. The sequencing input was PBMCs. These receptors were obtained from a human donor in good health (CMV status not recorded). Some clones in this sample may be carry-over from other donors' samples.

The rearrangement joins TRBV9 to TRBJ2-3, with 8 bases that match TRBD2. With V trimmed by 5 bases and J by 2 bases, 7 bases remained unmatched. This CDR3 has 15 amino acids. From germline, CDR1 is SGDLS and CDR2 YYNGEE. CDR3 sequence (DNA): TGTGCCAGCAGAAAAACTAGCGGTCCCACAGATACGCAGTATTTT. Its translation: CASRKTSGPTDTQYF.

This clonotype was counted at least ten times. The V call is TRBV24-1, the J call TRBJ2-3; TRBD1 is a possible D gene (6 bases). Per germline, CDR1 KGHDR and CDR2 SFDVKD. This CDR3 is built from 14 residues. The V end was cut by 4 bases, the J end by 6 bases, with 13 bases between. Written as DNA, the CDR3 is TGTGCCACCAGTGAGACAGGCTTTTTTGATACGCAGTATTTT. It yields the protein CATSETGFFDTQYF.

To note about this clonotype: The junction departs from the called germline gene at one end, perhaps through a read error. The V gene is TRBV20-1, the J gene TRBJ2-5, with D perhaps TRBD1 (6 bases). This CDR3 contains 15 residues. Germline-derived CDR1 and CDR2 are DFQATT and SNEGSKA (reference sequence). The CDR3 is CGATPPQGIQETQYF. The CDR3 region has the DNA TGCGGTGCTACCCCGCCCCAGGGGATCCAAGAGACCCAGTACTTC.

This clonotype was seen more than once but under ten times. V gene TRBV28 combines with J gene TRBJ1-4, with TRBD1 matching 7 bases. Unmatched junction bases numbered 6, after V lost 4 bases and J lost 7 bases. From germline, CDR1 is MDHEN and CDR2 SYDVKM. CDR3 length: 14 residues. CDR3 coding DNA: TGTGCCAGCAGTTCGACAGGGCGGGGTGAAAAACTGTTTTTT. This sequence encodes CASSSTGRGEKLFF. Full variable domain (rest looked up from reference TRBV28 and TRBJ1-4): DVKVTQSSRYLVKRTGEKVFLECVQDMDHENMFWYRQDPGLGLRLIYFSYDVKMKEKGDIPEGYSVSREKKERFSLILESASTNQTSMYLCASSSTGRGEKLFFGSGTQLSVL.

This clonotype was recorded at least ten times. This chain's CDR3 is CASSQGDGSSYEQYF. The CDR3 coding sequence is TGTGCCAGCAGCCAAGGGGACGGCAGCTCCTACGAGCAGTACTTC. The genes are TRBV4-2 and TRBJ2-7; the D call may be TRBD1 or TRBD2 (5 bases each). The CDR3 extends over 15 amino acids. V was clipped by 1 base and J by 0 bases, with 10 bases between them. In germline, CDR1 is LGHNA, CDR2 YNFKEQ.

This clonotype was picked up a small number of times. The CDR3 sequence: CASSRTEGWYGYTF. Written as DNA, the CDR3 is TGTGCCAGCAGTAGGACAGAGGGCTGGTATGGCTACACCTTC. The V call is TRBV6-5, the J call TRBJ1-2; D perhaps matches TRBD1 (6 bases). The CDR3 consists of 14 residues. From germline, CDR1 is MNHEY and CDR2 SVGAGI. With 5 bases removed from V and 5 bases from J, the gap between germline ends came to 15 bases.

This clonotype has at least ten counts. The chain links TRBV7-2 to TRBJ1-1, with D possibly being TRBD1 (5 bases). The CDR3 spans 15 residues. The V gene's germline CDR1 is SGHTA and CDR2 FQGNSA. Trimming removed 3 bases from V and 1 base from J, with 12 bases in between. DNA for the CDR3: TGTGCCAGCAGCTTTGGTGGGGCGAAGAACACTGAAGCTTTCTTT. Translating gives CASSFGGAKNTEAFF.

This clonotype occurred many times. V gene TRBV7-9 combines with J gene TRBJ2-1, with TRBD2 matching 8 bases. V trimming: 5 bases; J trimming: 0 bases; junction bases outside the gene matches: 3. CDR1 is SEHNR and CDR2 is FQNEAQ in the germline V gene (reference sequence). This CDR3 spans 15 amino acids. The CDR3 loop reads CASSKSGGSYNEQFF. The CDR3 DNA sequence: TGTGCCAGCAGCAAAAGCGGGGGCTCCTACAATGAGCAGTTCTTC.

This chain joins TRBV9 and TRBJ2-7, with 13 bases that match TRBD2. The germline gives CDR1 SGDLS, CDR2 YYNGEE. Germline trimming cut 1 base from V and 6 bases from J; bases unmatched to any gene: 1. This CDR3 has 14 amino acids. CDR3 coding DNA: TGTGCCAGCAGCGTACGACTAGCGGGAGGCGAGCAGTACTTC. Encoded protein: CASSVRLAGGEQYF. The full variable domain, completed using reference TRBV9 and TRBJ2-7, is DSGVTQTPKHLITATGQRVTLRCSPRSGDLSVYWYQQSLDQGLQFLIQYYNGEERAKGNILERFSAQQFPDLHSELNLSSLELGDSALYFCASSVRLAGGEQYFGPGTRLTVT.

This clonotype occurred many times. The genes are TRBV6-5 and TRBJ1-1; a weak D match, TRBD1 (5 bases). The germline CDR1 and CDR2 sequences are MNHEY and SVGAGI. Between the trimmed V and J ends, which lost 2 bases and 4 bases, there was a span of 14 bases. The CDR3 sequence is 15 residues long. CDR3 region: CASSYGFLDSTEAFF. The CDR3 nucleotides are TGTGCCAGCAGTTACGGCTTTCTTGACAGCACTGAAGCTTTCTTT.

This clonotype came up many times. The chain couples TRBV12-3 or TRBV12-4 to TRBJ2-6; D remains unclear. Trimming took off 3 bases at V and 0 bases at J, with 0 bases between the two ends. CDR3 length equals 13 residues. The CDR3 spells CASSFSGANVLTF. The CDR3 DNA reads as TGTGCCAGCAGTTTCTCTGGGGCCAACGTCCTGACTTTC.

This clonotype turned up a few times. The chain combines TRBV20-1 with TRBJ1-2; D is perhaps TRBD1 (6 bases). V shed 0 bases and J shed 2 bases, with 22 bases lying between them. Germline assignment: CDR1 DFQATT and CDR2 SNEGSKA (reference sequence). There are 18 residues in the CDR3. This chain's CDR3 is CSARDLAPETGVNYGYTF. Here the CDR3 DNA reads TGCAGTGCTAGAGATCTAGCCCCGGAGACAGGTGTCAACTATGGCTACACCTTC.

The table lists this clonotype with many counts. The V gene is TRBV12-3 or TRBV12-4, the J gene TRBJ1-1; 7 positions agree with TRBD1. This CDR3 has 14 residues. The junction had 5 bases not matched to a gene; V was cut back by 7 bases and J by 0 bases. CDR3 protein: CASMLTGVNTEAFF. CDR3 DNA: TGTGCCAGCATGTTAACAGGGGTGAACACTGAAGCTTTCTTT.

This clonotype was counted only a few times. J is TRBJ1-2 and V is TRBV6-5; the match to TRBD1 covers 8 bases. The germline V gene has CDR1 MNHEY and CDR2 SVGAGI. V trimming: 5 bases; J trimming: 4 bases; junction bases outside the gene matches: 9. The CDR3 contains 15 residues. The CDR3 DNA follows: TGTGCCAGCAGTACGACCCGGACAGGGTTCTATGGCTACACCTTC. Translated, it gives CASSTTRTGFYGYTF.

This clonotype has a handful of counts. The gene calls are TRBV6-2 or TRBV6-3 and TRBJ1-2; weak D call: TRBD1 (5 bases). CDR1 is MNHEY, CDR2 SVGEGT, per germline. The CDR3 consists of 15 residues. Trimming stripped 6 bases from V and 8 bases from J, with 22 bases between. The CDR3 reads CASSLSPGPTRGYTF. CDR3 DNA: TGTGCCAGCAGCTTAAGTCCGGGACCTACCAGGGGCTACACCTTC.

The chain links TRBV2 to TRBJ2-7; tentatively, D is TRBD1 or TRBD2 (6 bases each). V was shortened by 5 bases and J by 3 bases, with 17 bases between the two germline ends. Germline V gives CDR1 SNHLY, CDR2 FYNNEI. CDR3 length equals 15 residues. CDR3 region: CASSTRGQGLYEQYF. CDR3 bases: TGTGCCAGCAGTACCCGGGGGCAGGGTCTCTACGAGCAGTACTTC. Complete variable domain (other parts from reference TRBV2 and TRBJ2-7): EPEVTQTPSHQVTQMGQEVILRCVPISNHLYFYWYRQILGQKVEFLVSFYNNEISEKSEIFDDQFSVERPDGSNFTLKIRSTKLEDSAMYFCASSTRGQGLYEQYFGPGTRLTVT.

This rearrangement joins TRBV5-1 to TRBJ1-5; 7 bases align to TRBD1. Trimming removed 0 bases from V and 5 bases from J; junction bases left unmatched: 5. Germline CDR1 SGHRS, CDR2 YFSETQ. This CDR3 comprises 15 residues. The CDR3 region is CASSLGGQTYQPQHF. CDR3 DNA: TGCGCCAGCAGCTTGGGGGGACAGACCTATCAGCCCCAGCATTTT.

This clonotype was observed many times. The rearrangement links TRBV7-9 to TRBJ2-1; TRBD2 matches 7 bases. The CDR3 has 13 amino acids. Germline V gene data show CDR1 as SEHNR and CDR2 as FQNEAQ (reference sequence). Losses at the gene ends were 6 bases for V and 8 bases for J; bases not matched to a gene: 7. Here the CDR3 DNA reads TGTGCCAGCAGGTCGGAGACTAGCCATGAGCAGTTCTTC. Residues: CASRSETSHEQFF.

This clonotype has a count of ten or more. The genes are TRBV6-5 and TRBJ2-1; D remains unclear. From germline, CDR1 is MNHEY and CDR2 SVGAGI. The CDR3 spans 14 residues. The CDR3 DNA is TGTGCAGCCCAGCTACGACGGAATAGCAATGAGCAGTTCTTC. Encoded protein: CAAQLRRNSNEQFF.

This clonotype appeared many times. The chain links TRBV12-3 or TRBV12-4 to TRBJ2-3; 9 bases agree with TRBD2. CDR3 length: 15 amino acids. The ends lost 7 bases at V and 7 bases at J; junction bases unmatched: 12. In DNA, the CDR3 is TGTGCCAGCACCCGAGGGAGCGGGAGGATGAATACGCAGTATTTT. Its translation: CASTRGSGRMNTQYF.

The chain recombines TRBV5-1 with TRBJ2-5; perhaps TRBD2 as D (6 bases). Germline values: CDR1 SGHRS, CDR2 YFSETQ. Trimming cost V 2 bases and J 5 bases, with 13 bases left between them. This CDR3 has 14 residues. CDR3 protein: CASSLTGVEETQYF. The CDR3 DNA follows: TGCGCCAGCAGCTTAACGGGAGTCGAGGAGACCCAGTACTTC.

The rearrangement links TRBV20-1 to TRBJ1-2, with D hard to call. Between the trimmed V and J ends, which lost 8 bases and 7 bases, there was a span of 8 bases. CDR1 is DFQATT, CDR2 SNEGSKA, per germline (reference sequence). This CDR3 has 9 amino acids. The CDR3 coding sequence is TGCAGTCCCGGAACTGGCTACACCTTC. It specifies CSPGTGYTF.

This clonotype was picked up many times. The genes are TRBV6-5 and TRBJ2-1, with D perhaps matching TRBD1 (8 bases). Deletions cut 7 bases from V and 15 bases from J, with 19 bases between. The CDR3 is 12 amino acids. Germline assignment: CDR1 MNHEY and CDR2 SVGAGI. The CDR3 loop reads CASTSRGDRSFF. DNA for the CDR3: TGTGCCAGCACCTCTCGGGGGGACAGGTCGTTCTTC.

Many counts were recorded for this clonotype. The J gene is TRBJ1-5, the V gene TRBV14, with D maybe TRBD1 (6 bases). Germline V gene sequence: CDR1 SGHDN, CDR2 FVKESK. The CDR3 totals 17 residues. V lost 5 bases and J lost 3, with 20 bases in between. The CDR3 protein is CASSSSRGGVYNQPQHF. The CDR3 coding sequence is TGTGCCAGCAGCTCAAGCAGGGGAGGGGTATACAATCAGCCCCAGCATTTT.

This clonotype was counted many times. The chain has TRBV10-3 and TRBJ2-7; D remains ambiguous. Trimming took 0 bases from V and 0 from J, leaving 12 bases between them. The CDR3 is made up of 16 amino acids. In germline, CDR1 is ENHRY, CDR2 SYGVKD. CDR3 DNA sequence: TGTGCCATCAGTGAGTCGAATGTAAGGGACTCCTACGAGCAGTACTTC. Translation gives CAISESNVRDSYEQYF.

This clonotype was detected a few times. This chain joins TRBV28 and TRBJ2-5; 7 bases fit TRBD1. The germline gives CDR1 MDHEN, CDR2 SYDVKM. The length of the CDR3 is 15 residues. Losses at the gene ends were 5 bases for V and 2 bases for J; bases not matched to a gene: 8. The CDR3 reads CASSDPRDSQETQYF. CDR3 nucleotides: TGTGCCAGCAGTGACCCTAGGGACAGTCAAGAGACCCAGTACTTC. The full variable domain, with the rest looked up from reference TRBV28 and TRBJ2-5, is DVKVTQSSRYLVKRTGEKVFLECVQDMDHENMFWYRQDPGLGLRLIYFSYDVKMKEKGDIPEGYSVSREKKERFSLILESASTNQTSMYLCASSDPRDSQETQYFGPGTRLLVL.

This clonotype was picked up a small number of times. V usage is TRBV20-1 and J usage is TRBJ1-4; D remains unclear. Germline V gene sequence: CDR1 DFQATT, CDR2 SNEGSKA (reference sequence). The V end lost 5 bases, the J end lost 8 bases, and 15 bases lay between the germline ends. The CDR3 loop spans 13 amino acids. CDR3 nucleotides: TGCAGTGCTCCGGACCGATTTCGAGAAAAACTGTTTTTT. As protein: CSAPDRFREKLFF.